These 4 T cell receptor beta chains came from one sample sequenced in a study of T cells in women clearing cervical HPV infection. This table comes from immunoSEQ multiplex PCR, and its TCRdb copy is limited to in-frame clones, with some not included. The sample has more than 20,000 clones, and its top ten clones hold 4.5% to 6%. The specimen sequenced was blood buffy coat. These receptors were collected from a woman aged 18-70 years with a cervical HPV16 infection that either progressed to CIN3+ or cleared (not recorded which).

Turning to this clone: The CDR3 extends 3 residues past the end of the read, so its final part is completed from the germline J gene. The chain couples TRBV11-2 to TRBJ1-1; 8 nucleotides align to TRBD1. Germline CDR1 reads SGHAT; CDR2 reads FQNNGV. The CDR3 extends over 15 amino acids. V gave up 3 bases and J gave up 0 bases; unmatched junction bases: 3. This CDR3 is CASSFDRGMNTEAFF. CDR3 DNA (partial): TGTGCCAGCAGCTTCGACAGGGGAATGAACACTGAA.

A note on this clone: The read stops 3 residues short of the end of the CDR3; the missing end is completed from the germline J gene. The chain combines TRBV18 with TRBJ2-5; no definite D call. Germline V gene lookup returns CDR1 KGHSH and CDR2 LQKENI. The CDR3 consists of 13 residues. V lost 3 bases and J 5 bases, leaving 10 bases between the germline ends. Partial CDR3 DNA: TGTGCCAGCTCACCGCGTTCTTTGGAGACC. Translation gives CASSPRSLET. The entire CDR3 protein reads CASSPRSLETQYF.

A note on this clone: Coverage ceases 3 residues before the CDR3 finishes, and the germline J gene fills in the end. The V and J genes are TRBV7-9 and TRBJ2-3, with a tentative D call TRBD1 (6 bases). CDR3 length equals 14 residues. CDR1 and CDR2 from the germline V gene are SEHNR and FQNEAQ (reference sequence). V was trimmed by 2 bases and J by 4 bases, leaving 10 bases between them. This CDR3 reads CASSLQGWADTQYF. CDR3 bases read: TGTGCCAGCAGCTTACAGGGGTGGGCAGATACG.

Concerning this clone itself: The read stops 3 residues short of the end of the CDR3; the missing end is completed from the germline J gene. The rearrangement links TRBV7-6 to TRBJ2-5; TRBD2 matches at 8 bases. The CDR3 length is 13 residues. J gave up 6 bases and V 5 bases, and 5 bases lay outside the gene matches. Germline CDR1 reads SGHVS; CDR2 reads FNYEAQ. The CDR3: CASSAGRGKTQYF. The sequenced CDR3 bases are TGTGCCAGCAGCGCCGGGAGGGGGAAGACC.